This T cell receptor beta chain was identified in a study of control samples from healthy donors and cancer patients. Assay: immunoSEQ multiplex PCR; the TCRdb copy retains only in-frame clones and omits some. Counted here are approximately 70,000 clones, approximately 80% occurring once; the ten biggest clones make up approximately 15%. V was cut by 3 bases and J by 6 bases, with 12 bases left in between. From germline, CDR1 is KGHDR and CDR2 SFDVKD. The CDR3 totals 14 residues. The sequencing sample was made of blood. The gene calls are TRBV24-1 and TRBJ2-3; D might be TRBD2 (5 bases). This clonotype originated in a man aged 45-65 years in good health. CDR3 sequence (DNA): TGTGCCACCAGTGATCGGTTATTAGCGGATACGCAGTATTTT. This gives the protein CATSDRLLADTQYF.